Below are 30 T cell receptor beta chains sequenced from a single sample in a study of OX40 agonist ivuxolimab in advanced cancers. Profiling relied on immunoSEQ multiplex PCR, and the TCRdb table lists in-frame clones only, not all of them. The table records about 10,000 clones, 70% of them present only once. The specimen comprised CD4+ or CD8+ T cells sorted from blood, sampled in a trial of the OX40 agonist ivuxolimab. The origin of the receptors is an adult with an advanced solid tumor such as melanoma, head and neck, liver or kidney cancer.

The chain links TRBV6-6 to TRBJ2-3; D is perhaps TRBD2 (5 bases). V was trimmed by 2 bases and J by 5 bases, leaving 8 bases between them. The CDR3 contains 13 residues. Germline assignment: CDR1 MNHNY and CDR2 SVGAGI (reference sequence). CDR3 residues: CASSYPTRDTQYF. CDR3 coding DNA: TGTGCCAGCAGTTACCCAACTAGAGATACGCAGTATTTT.

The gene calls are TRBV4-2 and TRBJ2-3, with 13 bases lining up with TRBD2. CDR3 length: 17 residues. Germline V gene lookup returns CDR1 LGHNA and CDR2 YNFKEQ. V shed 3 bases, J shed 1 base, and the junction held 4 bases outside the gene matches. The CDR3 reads CASSQTSGGRGTDTQYF. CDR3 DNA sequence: TGTGCCAGCAGCCAGACTAGCGGGGGGAGGGGCACAGATACGCAGTATTTT.

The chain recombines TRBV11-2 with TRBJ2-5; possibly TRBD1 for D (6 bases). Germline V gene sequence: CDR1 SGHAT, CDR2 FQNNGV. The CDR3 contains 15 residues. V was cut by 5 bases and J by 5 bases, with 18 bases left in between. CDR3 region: CASSPYRVFEETQYF. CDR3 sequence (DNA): TGTGCCAGCAGCCCCTACAGGGTATTTGAGGAGACCCAGTACTTC.

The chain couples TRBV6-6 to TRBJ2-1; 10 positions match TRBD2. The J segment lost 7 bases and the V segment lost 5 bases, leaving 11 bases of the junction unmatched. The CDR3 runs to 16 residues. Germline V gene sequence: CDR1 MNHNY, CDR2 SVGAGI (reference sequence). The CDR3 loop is CASSLRPSGSSNEQFF. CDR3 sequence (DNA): TGTGCCAGCAGTCTTCGGCCTAGCGGGAGTTCGAATGAGCAGTTCTTC.

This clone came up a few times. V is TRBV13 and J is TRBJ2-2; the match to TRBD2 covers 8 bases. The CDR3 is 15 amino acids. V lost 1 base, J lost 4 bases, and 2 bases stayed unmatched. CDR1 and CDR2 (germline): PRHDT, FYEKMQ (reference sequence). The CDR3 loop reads CASSLAGGGTGELFF. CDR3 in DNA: TGTGCCAGCAGCTTAGCGGGAGGGGGCACCGGGGAGCTGTTTTTT.

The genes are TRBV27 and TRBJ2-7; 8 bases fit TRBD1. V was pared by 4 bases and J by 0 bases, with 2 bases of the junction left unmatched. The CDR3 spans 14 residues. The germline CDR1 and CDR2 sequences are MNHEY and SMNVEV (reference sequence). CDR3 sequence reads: CASSWTGTSYEQYF. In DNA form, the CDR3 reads TGTGCCAGCAGTTGGACAGGGACCTCCTACGAGCAGTACTTC.

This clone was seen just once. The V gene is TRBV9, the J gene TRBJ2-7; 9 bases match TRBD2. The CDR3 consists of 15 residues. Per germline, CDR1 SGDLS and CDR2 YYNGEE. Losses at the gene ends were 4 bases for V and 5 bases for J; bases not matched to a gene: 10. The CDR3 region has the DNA TGTGCCAGCAGCCCCTGGACTAGCGTTATCGACGAGCAGTACTTC. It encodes CASSPWTSVIDEQYF.

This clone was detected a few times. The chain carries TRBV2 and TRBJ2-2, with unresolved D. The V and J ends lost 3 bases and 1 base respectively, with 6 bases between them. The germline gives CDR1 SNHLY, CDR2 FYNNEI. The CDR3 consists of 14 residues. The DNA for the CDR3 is TGTGCCAGCAGTGATTATAAGAACACCGGGGAGCTGTTTTTT. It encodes CASSDYKNTGELFF.

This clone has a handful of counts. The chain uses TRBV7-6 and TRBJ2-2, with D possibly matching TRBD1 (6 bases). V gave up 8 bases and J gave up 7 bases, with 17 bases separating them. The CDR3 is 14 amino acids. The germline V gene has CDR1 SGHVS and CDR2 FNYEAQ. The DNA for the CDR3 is TGTGCCAGCGGGTTGACAGGCCCAAACGGGGAGCTGTTTTTT. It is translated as CASGLTGPNGELFF.

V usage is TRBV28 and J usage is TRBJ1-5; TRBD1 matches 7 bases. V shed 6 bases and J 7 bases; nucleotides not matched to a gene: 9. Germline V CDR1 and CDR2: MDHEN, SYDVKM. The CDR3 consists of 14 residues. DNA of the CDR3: TGTGCCAGCAGCTCCGACAGGGAGATACAGCCCCAGCATTTT. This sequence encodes CASSSDREIQPQHF.

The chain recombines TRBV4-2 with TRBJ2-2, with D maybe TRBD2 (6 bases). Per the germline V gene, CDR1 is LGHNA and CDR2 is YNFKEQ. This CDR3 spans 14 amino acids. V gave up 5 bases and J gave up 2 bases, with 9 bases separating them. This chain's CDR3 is CASSSGLNTGELFF. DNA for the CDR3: TGTGCCAGCAGCTCGGGACTTAACACCGGGGAGCTGTTTTTT.

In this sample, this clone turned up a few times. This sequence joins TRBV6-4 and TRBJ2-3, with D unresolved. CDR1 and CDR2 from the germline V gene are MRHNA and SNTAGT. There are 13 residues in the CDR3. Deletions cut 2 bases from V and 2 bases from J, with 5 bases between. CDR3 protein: CASSDGVTDTQYF. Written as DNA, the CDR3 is TGTGCCAGCAGTGACGGTGTCACAGATACGCAGTATTTT.

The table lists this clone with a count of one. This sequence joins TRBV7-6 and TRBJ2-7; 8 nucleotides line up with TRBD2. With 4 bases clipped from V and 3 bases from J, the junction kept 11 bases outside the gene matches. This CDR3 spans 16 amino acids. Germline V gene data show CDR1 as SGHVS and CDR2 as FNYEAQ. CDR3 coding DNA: TGTGCCAGCAGCTCCGGTTCAGCGGGAGAGAACTACGAGCAGTACTTC. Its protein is CASSSGSAGENYEQYF. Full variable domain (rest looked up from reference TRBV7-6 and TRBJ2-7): GAGVSQSPRYKVTKRGQDVALRCDPISGHVSLYWYRQALGQGPEFLTYFNYEAQQDKSGLPNDRFSAERPEGSISTLTIQRTEQRDSAMYRCASSSGSAGENYEQYFGPGTRLTVT.

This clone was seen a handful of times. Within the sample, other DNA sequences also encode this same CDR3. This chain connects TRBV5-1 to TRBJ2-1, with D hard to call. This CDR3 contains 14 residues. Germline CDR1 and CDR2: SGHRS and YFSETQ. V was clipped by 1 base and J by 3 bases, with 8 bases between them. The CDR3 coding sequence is TGCGCCAGCAGCTTGCGGTCAGGCTACAATGAGCAGTTCTTC. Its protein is CASSLRSGYNEQFF.

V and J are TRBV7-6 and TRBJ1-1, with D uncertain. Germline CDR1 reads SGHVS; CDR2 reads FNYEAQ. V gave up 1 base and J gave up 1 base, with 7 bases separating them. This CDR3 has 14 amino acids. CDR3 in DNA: TGTGCCAGCAGCTTAGGGAACCCGAACACTGAAGCTTTCTTT. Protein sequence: CASSLGNPNTEAFF.

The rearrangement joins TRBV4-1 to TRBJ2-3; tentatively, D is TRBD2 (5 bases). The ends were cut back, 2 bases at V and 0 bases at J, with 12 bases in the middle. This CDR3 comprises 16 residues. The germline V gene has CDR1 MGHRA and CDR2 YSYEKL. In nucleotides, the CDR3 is TGCGCCAGCAGCCAACTAGCCTTGACTAGCACAGATACGCAGTATTTT. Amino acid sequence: CASSQLALTSTDTQYF.

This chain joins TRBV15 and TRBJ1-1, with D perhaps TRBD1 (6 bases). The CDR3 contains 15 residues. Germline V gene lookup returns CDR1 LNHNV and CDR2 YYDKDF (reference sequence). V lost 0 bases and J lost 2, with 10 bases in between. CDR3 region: CATSRDSDRNTEAFF. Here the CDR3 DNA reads TGTGCCACCAGCAGAGATTCGGACAGAAACACTGAAGCTTTCTTT.

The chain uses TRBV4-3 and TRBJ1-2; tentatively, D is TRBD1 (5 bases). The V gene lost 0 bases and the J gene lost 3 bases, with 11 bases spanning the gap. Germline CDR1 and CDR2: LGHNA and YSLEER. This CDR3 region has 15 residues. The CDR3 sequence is CASSQEVQGYYGYTF. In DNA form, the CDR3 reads TGCGCCAGCAGCCAAGAGGTCCAGGGATACTATGGCTACACCTTC.

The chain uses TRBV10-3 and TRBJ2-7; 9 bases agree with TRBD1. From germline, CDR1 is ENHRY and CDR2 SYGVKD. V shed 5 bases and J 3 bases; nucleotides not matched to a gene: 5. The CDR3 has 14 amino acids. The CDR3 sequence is CAISLPGQGYEQYF. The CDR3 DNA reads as TGTGCCATCAGTCTCCCGGGACAGGGCTACGAGCAGTACTTC.

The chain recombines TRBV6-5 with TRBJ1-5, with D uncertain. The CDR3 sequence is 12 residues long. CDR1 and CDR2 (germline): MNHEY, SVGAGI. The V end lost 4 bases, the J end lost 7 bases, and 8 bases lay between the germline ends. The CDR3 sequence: CASSWPGQPQHF. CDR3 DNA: TGTGCCAGCAGTTGGCCAGGACAGCCCCAGCATTTT.

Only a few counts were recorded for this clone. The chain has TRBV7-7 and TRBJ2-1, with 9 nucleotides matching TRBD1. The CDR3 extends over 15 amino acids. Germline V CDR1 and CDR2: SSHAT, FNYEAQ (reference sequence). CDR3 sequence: CAWGPGQGSYNEQFF. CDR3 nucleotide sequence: TGTGCTTGGGGACCGGGACAGGGATCCTACAATGAGCAGTTCTTC.

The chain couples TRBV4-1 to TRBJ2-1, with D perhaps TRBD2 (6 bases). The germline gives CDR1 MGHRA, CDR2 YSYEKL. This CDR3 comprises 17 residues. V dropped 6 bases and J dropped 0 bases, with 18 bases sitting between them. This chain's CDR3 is CASSPVWAGSSYNEQFF. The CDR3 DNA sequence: TGCGCCAGCAGTCCCGTTTGGGCGGGGAGCTCCTACAATGAGCAGTTCTTC.

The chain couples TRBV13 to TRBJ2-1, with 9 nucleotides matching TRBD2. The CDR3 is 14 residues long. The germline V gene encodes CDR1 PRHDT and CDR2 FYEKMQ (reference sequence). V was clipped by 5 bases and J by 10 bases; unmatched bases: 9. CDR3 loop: CASSEGLAPREQFF. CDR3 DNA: TGTGCCAGCAGCGAGGGACTAGCCCCACGGGAGCAGTTCTTC.

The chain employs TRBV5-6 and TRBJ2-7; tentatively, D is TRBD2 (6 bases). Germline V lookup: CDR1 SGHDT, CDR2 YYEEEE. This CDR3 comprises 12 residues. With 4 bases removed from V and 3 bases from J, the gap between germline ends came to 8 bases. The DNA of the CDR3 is TGTGCCAGCAGCCCCGGGAGCTACGAGCAGTACTTC. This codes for CASSPGSYEQYF.

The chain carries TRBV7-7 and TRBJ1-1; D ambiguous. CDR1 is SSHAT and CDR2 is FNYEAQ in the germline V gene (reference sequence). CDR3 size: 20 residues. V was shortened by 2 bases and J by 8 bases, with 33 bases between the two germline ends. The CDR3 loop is CASSLFAGRRAVSSYREAFF. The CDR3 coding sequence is TGTGCCAGCAGCTTATTTGCCGGACGTCGGGCTGTCTCTTCTTACCGAGAAGCTTTCTTT.

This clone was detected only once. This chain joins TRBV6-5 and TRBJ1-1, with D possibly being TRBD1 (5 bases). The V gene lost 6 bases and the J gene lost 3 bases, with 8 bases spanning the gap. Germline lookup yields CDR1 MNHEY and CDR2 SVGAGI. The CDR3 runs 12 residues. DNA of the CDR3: TGTGCCAGCAGCCGGGACTACACTGAAGCTTTCTTT. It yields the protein CASSRDYTEAFF.

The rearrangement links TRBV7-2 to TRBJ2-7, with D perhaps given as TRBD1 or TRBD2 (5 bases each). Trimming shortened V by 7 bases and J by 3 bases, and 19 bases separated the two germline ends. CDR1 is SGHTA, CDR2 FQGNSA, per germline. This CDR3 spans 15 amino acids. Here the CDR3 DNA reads TGTGCCAGCACCCCCAACGGGGCGAGGAACTACGAGCAGTACTTC. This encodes CASTPNGARNYEQYF.

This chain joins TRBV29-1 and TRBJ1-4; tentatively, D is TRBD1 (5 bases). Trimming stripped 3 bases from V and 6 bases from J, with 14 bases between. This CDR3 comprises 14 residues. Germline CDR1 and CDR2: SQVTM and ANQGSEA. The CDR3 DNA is TGCAGCGTTGAGACGGTTGGGGCAGATGAAAAACTGTTTTTT. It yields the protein CSVETVGADEKLFF.

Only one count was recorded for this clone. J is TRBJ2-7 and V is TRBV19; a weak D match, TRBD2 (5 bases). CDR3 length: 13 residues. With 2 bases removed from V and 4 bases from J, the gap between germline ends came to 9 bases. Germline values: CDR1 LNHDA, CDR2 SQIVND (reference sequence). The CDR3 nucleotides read TGTGCCAGTAGTATACGGACTTTTTACGAGCAGTACTTC. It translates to CASSIRTFYEQYF.

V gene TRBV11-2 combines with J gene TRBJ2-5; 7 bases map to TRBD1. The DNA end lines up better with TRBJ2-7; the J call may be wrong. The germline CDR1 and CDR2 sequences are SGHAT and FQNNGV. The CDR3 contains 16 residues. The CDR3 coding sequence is TGTGCCAGCAGCTTAGAAGGGGGCCCTCTCTCCTACGAGCAGTACTTC. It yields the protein CASSLEGGPLSYEQYF.